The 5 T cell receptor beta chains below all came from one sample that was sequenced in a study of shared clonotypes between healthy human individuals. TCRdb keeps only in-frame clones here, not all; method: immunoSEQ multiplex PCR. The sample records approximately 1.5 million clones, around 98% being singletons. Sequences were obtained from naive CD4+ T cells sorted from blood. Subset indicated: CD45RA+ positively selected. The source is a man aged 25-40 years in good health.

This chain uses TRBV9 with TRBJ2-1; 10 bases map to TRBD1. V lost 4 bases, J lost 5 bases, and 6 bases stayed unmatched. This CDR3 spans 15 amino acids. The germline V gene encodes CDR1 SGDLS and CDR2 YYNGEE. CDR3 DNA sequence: TGTGCCAGCAGCTTACGACAGGGGGCCAACAATGAGCAGTTCTTC. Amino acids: CASSLRQGANNEQFF.

CDR3 nucleotide sequence: TGTGCCAGCAGCCCTAGGGTCGCGGGGGGACATGAGCAGTTCTTC. This translates into CASSPRVAGGHEQFF. The chain couples TRBV7-3 to TRBJ2-1; TRBD2 matches at 8 bases. Trimming took 5 bases from V and 8 from J; bases not matched to a gene: 11. CDR3 length: 15 residues. Germline CDR1 is SGHTA and CDR2 is FQGTGA.

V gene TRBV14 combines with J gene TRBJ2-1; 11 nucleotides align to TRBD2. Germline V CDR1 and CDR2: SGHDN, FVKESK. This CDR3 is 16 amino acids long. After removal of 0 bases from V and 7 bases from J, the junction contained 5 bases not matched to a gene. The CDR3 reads CASSQEGIAGGNEQFF. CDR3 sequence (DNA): TGTGCCAGCAGCCAAGAAGGGATAGCGGGAGGGAATGAGCAGTTCTTC.

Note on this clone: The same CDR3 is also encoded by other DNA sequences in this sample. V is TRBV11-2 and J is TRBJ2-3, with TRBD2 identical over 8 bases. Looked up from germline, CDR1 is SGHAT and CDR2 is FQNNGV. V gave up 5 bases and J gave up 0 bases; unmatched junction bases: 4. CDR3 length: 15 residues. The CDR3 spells CASSPRLASTDTQYF. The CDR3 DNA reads TGTGCCAGCAGCCCCCGACTAGCGAGCACAGATACGCAGTATTTT. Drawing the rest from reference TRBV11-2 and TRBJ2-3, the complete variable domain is EAGVAQSPRYKIIEKRQSVAFWCNPISGHATLYWYQQILGQGPKLLIQFQNNGVVDDSQLPKDRFSAERLKGVDSTLKIQPAKLEDSAVYLCASSPRLASTDTQYFGPGTRLTVL.

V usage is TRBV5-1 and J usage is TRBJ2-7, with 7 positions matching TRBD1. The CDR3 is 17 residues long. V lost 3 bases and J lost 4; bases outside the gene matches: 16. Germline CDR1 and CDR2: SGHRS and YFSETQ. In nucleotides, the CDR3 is TGCGCCAGCAGCTGGGGGACAGTTGGTAGCCAGCAATACGAGCAGTACTTC. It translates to CASSWGTVGSQQYEQYF.